These T cell receptor beta chains were read from a single sample in a study of blood T cell repertoires in COVID-19. The assay was immunoSEQ multiplex PCR, and TCRdb's table has in-frame clones only and misses some. Of about 130,000 clones in the sample, approximately 80% were seen once. The source material was peripheral blood. All receptors come from a man in his forties with active or convalescent COVID-19. Each CDR3 is given with its conserved first and last residue. D genes are given only for firm matches. Size is stated for part of the rows, as once, few or many counts, or as a class when the clone is expanded.

len,j_gene,d_gene,abundance,v_gene,CDR3aa,CDR3nt
15,TRBJ2-4,.,.,TRBV19,CASCFAGAPGNIQYF,TGTGCCAGCTGTTTTGCGGGGGCGCCTGGGAACATTCAGTACTTC
16,TRBJ1-5,TRBD1,.,TRBV27,CASSLIGTGGLQPQHF,TGTGCCAGCAGTTTAATAGGGACAGGGGGACTCCAGCCCCAGCATTTT
14,TRBJ1-5,TRBD1,.,TRBV19,CASSIHRGNQPQHF,TGTGCCAGTAGTATTCACAGGGGAAATCAGCCCCAGCATTTT
14,TRBJ2-5,.,few,TRBV7-2,CASSLIPPRETQYF,TGTGCCAGCAGCTTAATTCCCCCGAGAGAGACCCAGTACTTC
17,TRBJ2-7,.,.,TRBV24-1,CATSELSGRGGAYEQYF,TGTGCCACCAGTGAGCTCTCCGGGAGAGGCGGGGCCTACGAGCAGTACTTC
15,TRBJ1-4,.,.,TRBV2,CASSDGGRYNEKLFF,TGTGCCAGCAGTGATGGAGGGCGGTATAATGAAAAACTGTTTTTT
17,TRBJ1-4,TRBD1,.,TRBV7-9,CASSTNRDRVEYEKLFF,TGTGCCAGCAGCACTAACCGAGACAGGGTGGAGTATGAAAAACTGTTTTTT
15,TRBJ2-2,TRBD1,.,TRBV7-9,CASRPQGANTGELFF,TGTGCCAGCCGTCCCCAGGGGGCGAACACCGGGGAGCTGTTTTTT
16,TRBJ2-5,TRBD1,.,TRBV9,CASSVEWGQGIETQYF,TGTGCCAGCAGCGTAGAATGGGGACAGGGTATTGAGACCCAGTACTTC
16,TRBJ2-2,TRBD2,few,TRBV24-1,CATSDRSGGPTGELFF,TGTGCCACCAGTGATAGGAGCGGGGGGCCCACCGGGGAGCTGTTTTTT
18,TRBJ2-3,TRBD2,.,TRBV9,CASRPTSGGRYDTDTQYF,TGTGCCAGCAGACCAACTAGCGGGGGGCGCTACGACACAGATACGCAGTATTTT
14,TRBJ2-1,TRBD2,once,TRBV7-9,CASAGTSGGNEQFF,TGTGCCAGCGCAGGGACTAGCGGGGGCAATGAGCAGTTCTTC
13,TRBJ1-1,.,.,TRBV7-9,CAGAGQPNTEAFF,TGTGCCGGCGCCGGACAGCCGAACACTGAAGCTTTCTTT
15,TRBJ2-5,.,.,TRBV4-2,CASSQDRGPTETQYF,TGTGCCAGCAGCCAAGATAGGGGCCCCACAGAGACCCAGTACTTC
14,TRBJ1-2,TRBD1,.,TRBV6-5,CASSRDRDLYGYTF,TGTGCCAGCAGCCGGGACAGAGACCTCTATGGCTACACCTTC
13,TRBJ1-5,.,once,TRBV12-3/TRBV12-4,CASSFGRNQPQHF,TGTGCCAGCAGTTTCGGTCGGAATCAGCCCCAGCATTTT
14,TRBJ1-6,TRBD1,.,TRBV6-5,CASSYDRESSPLHF,TGTGCCAGCAGTTACGACAGGGAAAGTTCACCCCTCCACTTT